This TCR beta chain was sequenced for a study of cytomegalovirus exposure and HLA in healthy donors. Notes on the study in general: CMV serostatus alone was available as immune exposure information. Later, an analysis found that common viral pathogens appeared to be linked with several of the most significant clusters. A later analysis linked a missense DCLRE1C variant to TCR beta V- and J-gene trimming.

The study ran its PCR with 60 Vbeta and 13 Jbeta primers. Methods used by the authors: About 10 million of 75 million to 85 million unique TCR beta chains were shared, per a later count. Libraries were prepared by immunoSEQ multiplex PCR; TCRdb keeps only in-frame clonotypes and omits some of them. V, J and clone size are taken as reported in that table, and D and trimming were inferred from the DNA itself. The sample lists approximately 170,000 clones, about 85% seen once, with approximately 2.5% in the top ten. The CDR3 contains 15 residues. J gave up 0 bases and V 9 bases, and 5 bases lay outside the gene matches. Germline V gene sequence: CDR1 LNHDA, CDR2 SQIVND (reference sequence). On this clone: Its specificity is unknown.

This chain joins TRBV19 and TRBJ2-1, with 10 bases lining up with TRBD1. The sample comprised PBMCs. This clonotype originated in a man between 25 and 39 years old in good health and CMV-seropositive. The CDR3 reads CASRQGAPSYNEQFF. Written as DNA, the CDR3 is TGTGCCAGCCGACAGGGGGCCCCCTCCTACAATGAGCAGTTCTTC. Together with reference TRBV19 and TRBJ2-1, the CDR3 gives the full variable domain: DGGITQSPKYLFRKEGQNVTLSCEQNLNHDAMYWYRQDPGQGLRLIYYSQIVNDFQKGDIAEGYSVSREKKESFPLTVTSAQKNPTAFYLCASRQGAPSYNEQFFGPGTRLTVL.